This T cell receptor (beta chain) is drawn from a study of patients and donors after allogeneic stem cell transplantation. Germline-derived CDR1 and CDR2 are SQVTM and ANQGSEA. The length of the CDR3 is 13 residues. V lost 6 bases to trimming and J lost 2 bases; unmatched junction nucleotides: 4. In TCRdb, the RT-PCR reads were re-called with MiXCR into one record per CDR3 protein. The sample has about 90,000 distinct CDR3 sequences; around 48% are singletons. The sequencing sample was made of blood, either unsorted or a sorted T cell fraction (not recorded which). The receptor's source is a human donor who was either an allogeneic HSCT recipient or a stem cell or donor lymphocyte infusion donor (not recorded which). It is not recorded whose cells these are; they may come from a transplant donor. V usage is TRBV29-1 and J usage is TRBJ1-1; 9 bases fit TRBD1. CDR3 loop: CSVLQGANTEAFF. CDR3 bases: TGCAGCGTATTACAGGGGGCCAACACTGAAGCTTTCTTT.